This is a list of T cell receptor beta chains from one sample in a study of beta chain features in type 1 diabetes. Data came from immunoSEQ multiplex PCR; TCRdb stores just in-frame clones and leaves some out. The sample shows around 250,000 clones, 12% to 15% of them seen only once. The sample was naive CD4+ T cells from blood. The receptors shown here come from a woman between 40 and 50 years old in good health. Each CDR3 is given with its conserved first and last residue. The D gene is left open where the match is weak. Size is stated for part of the rows, as once, few or many counts, or as a class when the clone is expanded.

TRBJ2-7 | . | many | 13 | TRBV7-9 | TGTGCCAGCAGAGCTACAGGGAGCTACGAGCAGTACTTC | CASRATGSYEQYF
TRBJ2-1 | TRBD2 | few | 17 | TRBV9 | TGTGCCAGCAGCGTAGGGCCAGGGACTAGCGGGGACAATGAGCAGTTCTTC | CASSVGPGTSGDNEQFF
TRBJ2-4 | TRBD2 | . | 17 | TRBV5-4 | TGTGCCAGCAGCCCCGAGGGGACTAGCGGGGCCCAACACATTCAGTACTTC | CASSPEGTSGAQHIQYF
TRBJ1-1 | . | . | 14 | TRBV6-5 | TGTGCCAGCAGTCGCGACAAACCTAACACTGAAGCTTTCTTT | CASSRDKPNTEAFF
TRBJ2-1 | TRBD1 | few | 15 | TRBV13 | TGTGCCAGCCGACATAAGGGACAGTGGGACAATGAGCAGTTCTTC | CASRHKGQWDNEQFF
TRBJ2-7 | . | . | 14 | TRBV18 | TGTGCCAGCTCACCGGACTTGGGTATCTACGAGCAGTACTTC | CASSPDLGIYEQYF
TRBJ2-5 | TRBD1 | . | 15 | TRBV5-4 | TGTGCCAGCAGCTACCCGGACAGGTTCCAAGAGACCCAGTACTTC | CASSYPDRFQETQYF
TRBJ1-3 | . | . | 14 | TRBV7-2 | TGTGCCAGCAGCCGGGACTTAGGTGGAAACACCATATATTTT | CASSRDLGGNTIYF
TRBJ1-5 | . | . | 13 | TRBV7-9 | TGTGCCAGCAGCGGACATATGAGTCAGCCCCAGCATTTT | CASSGHMSQPQHF
TRBJ1-6 | . | . | 13 | TRBV6-6 | TGTGCCAGCAGTTACGAGGGCAATTCACCCCTCCACTTT | CASSYEGNSPLHF
TRBJ1-6 | TRBD1 | . | 15 | TRBV11-2 | TGTGCCAGCAGCTTAGGGACAGGGCTCAGTTCACCCCTCCACTTT | CASSLGTGLSSPLHF
TRBJ2-3 | . | . | 15 | TRBV5-4 | TGTGCCAGCAGGTTAGACTCGATAGTATCAGATACGCAGTATTTT | CASRLDSIVSDTQYF
TRBJ2-3 | TRBD2 | few | 14 | TRBV10-3 | TGTGCCCTTTCGGGGGGGGCTAGCACAGATACGCAGTATTTT | CALSGGASTDTQYF
TRBJ2-3 | . | . | 16 | TRBV7-9 | TGTGCCAGCAGCCCACGCCTGTTATTGGCTTGGGATACGCAGTATTTT | CASSPRLLLAWDTQYF